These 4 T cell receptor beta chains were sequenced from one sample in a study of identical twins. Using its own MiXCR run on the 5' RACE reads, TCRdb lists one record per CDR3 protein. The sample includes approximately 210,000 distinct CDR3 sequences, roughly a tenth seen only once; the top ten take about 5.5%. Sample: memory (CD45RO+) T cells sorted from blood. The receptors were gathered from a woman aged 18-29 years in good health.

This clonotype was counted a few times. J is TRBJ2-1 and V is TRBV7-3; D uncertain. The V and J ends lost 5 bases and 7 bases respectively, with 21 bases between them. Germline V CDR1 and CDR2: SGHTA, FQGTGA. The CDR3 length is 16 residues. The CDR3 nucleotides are TGTGCCAGCAGCCCCTCCCCGACCATGGGCCGGAATGAGCAGTTCTTC. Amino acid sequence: CASSPSPTMGRNEQFF.

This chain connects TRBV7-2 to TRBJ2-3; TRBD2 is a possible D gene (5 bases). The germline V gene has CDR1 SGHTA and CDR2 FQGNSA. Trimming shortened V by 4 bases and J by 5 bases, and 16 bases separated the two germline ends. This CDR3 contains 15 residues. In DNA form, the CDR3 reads TGTGCCAGCAGCTATTCGGCAGCGGATTTAGATACGCAGTATTTT. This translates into CASSYSAADLDTQYF.

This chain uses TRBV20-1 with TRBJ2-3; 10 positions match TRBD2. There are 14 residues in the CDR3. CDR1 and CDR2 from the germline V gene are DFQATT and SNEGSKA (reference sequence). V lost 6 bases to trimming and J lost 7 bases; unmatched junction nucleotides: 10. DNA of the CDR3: TGCAGTGCCGGGGGAGCGGGAGGGCCGCATACGCAGTATTTT. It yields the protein CSAGGAGGPHTQYF.

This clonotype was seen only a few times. This chain's CDR3 is CASSHQYRTYEQYF. The DNA of the CDR3 is TGTGCCAGCAGCCATCAGTACAGAACCTACGAGCAGTACTTC. The chain carries TRBV6-1 and TRBJ2-7; D is undetermined. Looked up from germline, CDR1 is MNHNS and CDR2 is SASEGT. The length of the CDR3 is 14 residues. V lost 6 bases and J 2 bases, leaving 14 bases between the germline ends.